The TCR beta chain described here comes from a study of T-cell reconstitution after alpha-beta-depleted transplantation in children (dated by TCRdb to 2016 to 2017). Background for the entire study: Using TCR repertoire profiling, the study followed T-cell immune reconstitution in a quantitative way in children after TCRalphabeta/CD19-depleted allogeneic hematopoietic cell transplantation. Findings and caveats that apply to the study as a whole: The frequencies of hyperexpanded clones fell over the following months, and after one year, T-cell counts and TCRbeta diversity were mostly attributed to newly produced T cells. The apparently early recovery of alphabetaT-cell counts about two months after transplant reportedly depended on only several hundred rapidly expanded clones that came from non-depleted graft cells. The high TCRbeta diversity at day 60 in some patients was ascribed to recipient T cells and intrathymic progenitors that had survived conditioning.

Explained via the paper, the treatment or condition label denotes: allogeneic hematopoietic cell transplantation with graft depleted of TCRalphabeta T cells and CD19 B cells. TCRalphabeta/CD19-depleted allogeneic hematopoietic cell grafts were given to the transplant recipients, all of whom were children. Library preparation was by PCR. The instrument given in TCRdb is Illumina HiSeq 2500. TCR library preparation used molecular barcoding, with unique molecular identifiers applied to normalize quantification of the TCRbeta repertoire. TCRdb trimmed the raw reads at Q25, called clones with MiXCR and kept productive beta chains. Rows are combined by CDR3 protein, so each entry shows the most common genes and DNA. For this sample there are some 450,000 distinct CDR3 sequences; about 45% appear just once. About 30% of the sample is held by the ten biggest clonotypes. In the case of this clonotype: The antigen it binds to is not known. Qualities for individual bases were not recorded, and no much larger clone is one base off.

Specimen: PBMCs, collected before TCRalphabeta/CD19-depleted stem cell transplant. The sequence derives from a girl aged 2 to 10 with aplastic anemia, due to receive a stem cell transplant.

The nucleotide sequence is given as TGTGCCAGCAGCCTTAGCGGGACTGCTAACGAGCAGTACTTC. It specifies CASSLSGTANEQYF. The chain joins TRBV12-3 or TRBV12-4 to TRBJ2-7; TRBD2 matches 8 bases in the middle. Ends trimmed: V by 6 bases, J by 5 bases; bases unmatched to a gene: 9. Taken from cysteine to phenylalanine, the CDR3 has 14 residues. The kept DNA is CDR3 alone, 42 bases in frame from the first base.